This T cell receptor (beta chain) was recovered during a study of post-analysis software for immune sequencing data. Findings and limits, study-wide: Higher frequency in patients than in controls was seen for roughly five TRBV segments, with TRBV5-6, TRBV5-1 and TRBV20-1 among them.

The CDR3 runs 12 residues. V was clipped by 3 bases and J by 6 bases, with 12 bases between them. CDR1 and CDR2 from the germline V gene are DFQATT and SNEGSKA (reference sequence). With respect to this clonotype: The antigen is unknown.

Unique molecular identifiers tagged the TCR beta cDNA libraries. TCRdb ran MiXCR on the PCR reads and lists one entry per CDR3 protein. In the table there are almost 700,000 distinct CDR3 sequences, 55% to 70% of which are singletons. The sequence was collected from a girl aged 2 to 10 with multiple sclerosis. The sample was blood. The rearrangement links TRBV20-1 to TRBJ2-7, with unresolved D. The CDR3 sequence: CSASGPLGEQYF. CDR3 nucleotides: TGCAGTGCTAGTGGACCCCTTGGCGAGCAGTACTTC.